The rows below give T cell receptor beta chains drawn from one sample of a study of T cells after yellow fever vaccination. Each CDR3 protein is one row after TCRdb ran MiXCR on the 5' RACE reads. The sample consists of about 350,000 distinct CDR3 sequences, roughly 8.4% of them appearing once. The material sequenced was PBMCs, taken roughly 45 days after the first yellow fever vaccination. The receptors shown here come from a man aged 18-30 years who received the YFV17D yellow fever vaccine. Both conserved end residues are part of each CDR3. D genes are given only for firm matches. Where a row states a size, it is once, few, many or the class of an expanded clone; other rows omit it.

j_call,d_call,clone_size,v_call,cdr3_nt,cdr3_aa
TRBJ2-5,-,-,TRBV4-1,TGCGCCAGCAGCCGACAGGCCCGGGGTGAGACCCAGTACTTC,CASSRQARGETQYF
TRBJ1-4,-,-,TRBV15,TGTGCCACCAGCAGAGGCGGGGGTAGTGATAAACTGTTTTTT,CATSRGGGSDKLFF
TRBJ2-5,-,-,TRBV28,TGTGCCAGCAGTTCGCACAGCATGGGGGAGACCCAGTACTTC,CASSSHSMGETQYF
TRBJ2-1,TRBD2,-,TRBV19,TGTGCCAGTAGTATCCGGACTAGCGGGGTCAATGAGCAGTTCTTC,CASSIRTSGVNEQFF
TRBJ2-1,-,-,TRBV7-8,TGTGCCAGCAGCACACGGGCGGCCCGGCAGTTCTTC,CASSTRAARQFF
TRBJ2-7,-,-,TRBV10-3,TGTGCCATCAGTGAAGGCTCGGGACGAGACTCCTACGAGCAGTACTTC,CAISEGSGRDSYEQYF
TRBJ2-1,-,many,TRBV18,TGTGCCAGCTCACCACCCAGCCATGAGCAGTTCTTC,CASSPPSHEQFF
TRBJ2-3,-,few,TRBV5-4,TGTGCCAGCAGCCCCCGAACAGGTTCGGTTGATACGCAGTATTTT,CASSPRTGSVDTQYF
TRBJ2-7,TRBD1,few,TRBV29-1,TGCAGTTACCGGGACAGGGCTGCCCACGAGCAGTACTTC,CSYRDRAAHEQYF
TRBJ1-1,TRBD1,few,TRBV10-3,TGTGCCATCAGTCTCCGGGACAGGGCCTTTGAAGCTTTCTTT,CAISLRDRAFEAFF
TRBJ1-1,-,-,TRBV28,TGTGCCAGCAGTTTTGGGGAAAGAATGAACACTGAAGCTTTCTTT,CASSFGERMNTEAFF
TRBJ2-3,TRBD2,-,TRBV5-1,TGCGCCAGCAGCCCGGGACTACCGTTGAGAGATACGCAGTATTTT,CASSPGLPLRDTQYF
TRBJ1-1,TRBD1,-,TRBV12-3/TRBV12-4,TGTGCCAGCAGTTTTAGGACAGGGCTCACTGAAGCTTTCTTT,CASSFRTGLTEAFF
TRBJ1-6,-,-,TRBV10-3,TGTGCCATCAGTGAGTCTGGCAGGGAGACTAGTTCACCCCTCCACTTT,CAISESGRETSSPLHF
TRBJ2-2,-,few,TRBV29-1,TGCAGCGTTGGCCGGTGGGGCAGCACCGGGGAGCTGTTTTTT,CSVGRWGSTGELFF
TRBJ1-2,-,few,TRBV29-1,TGCAGCATCGCTGGGGATACCTATGGCTACACCTTC,CSIAGDTYGYTF
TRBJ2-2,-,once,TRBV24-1,TGTGCCACCAGTGACGAAGTAGGGTACGGGGAGCTGTTTTTT,CATSDEVGYGELFF
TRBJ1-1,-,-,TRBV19,TGTGCCAGTAGTATCGGAAGTGGGGGCATGGGCCCTGAAGCTTTCTTT,CASSIGSGGMGPEAFF
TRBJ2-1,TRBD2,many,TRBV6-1,TGTGCCAGCATACCTAGTAGCGGGGGGGCCGGTGAGCAGTTCTTC,CASIPSSGGAGEQFF
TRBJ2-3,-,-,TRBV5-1,TGCGCCAGCAGCTTGGGGGCAGACAGCACAGATACGCAGTATTTT,CASSLGADSTDTQYF
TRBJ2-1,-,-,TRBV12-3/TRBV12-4,TGTGCCAGCAGTTTGGGGCGGGCTTCCTACAATGAGCAGTTCTTC,CASSLGRASYNEQFF
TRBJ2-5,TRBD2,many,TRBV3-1,TGTGCCAGCAGCGAGACTAGCGGGGTTATCGGGACCCAGTACTTC,CASSETSGVIGTQYF
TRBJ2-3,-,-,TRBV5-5,TGTGCCAGCAGCCCTGGGGGGCCAGTACGTGGGTATTTT,CASSPGGPVRGYF
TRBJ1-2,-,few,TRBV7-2,TGTGCCAGCAGCTTAGCATACGGGACAAGTCCCTATGGCTACACCTTC,CASSLAYGTSPYGYTF
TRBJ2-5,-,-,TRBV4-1,TGCGCCAGCAGCCAAGACAGGCGGGTGGAAGAGACCCAGTACTTC,CASSQDRRVEETQYF
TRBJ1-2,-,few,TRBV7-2,TGTGCCAGCAGCTTAGGAGCCGCCAACCTAAATGGCTACACCTTC,CASSLGAANLNGYTF
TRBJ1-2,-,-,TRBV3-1,TGTGCCAGCAGCCCGCGAATTTTGGTTTATGGCTACACCTTC,CASSPRILVYGYTF
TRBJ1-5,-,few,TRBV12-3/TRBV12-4,TGTGCCAGCAGTTTTCCAGATCAGCCCCAGCATTTT,CASSFPDQPQHF
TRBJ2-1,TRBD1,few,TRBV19,TGTGCCAGTAGGGGGCCGGGACAGGGCTTGGGTGAGCAGTTCTTC,CASRGPGQGLGEQFF
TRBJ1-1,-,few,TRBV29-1,TGCAGCGTTCCCAGGGGCACTGAAGCTTTCTTT,CSVPRGTEAFF
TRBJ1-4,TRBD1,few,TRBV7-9,TGTGCCAGCAGCCCAGACAGGGATGAAAAACTGTTTTTT,CASSPDRDEKLFF
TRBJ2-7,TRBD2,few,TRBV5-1,TGCGCCAGCAGCTTGAATGCGGGGGGCAAACCCTACGAGCAGTACTTC,CASSLNAGGKPYEQYF
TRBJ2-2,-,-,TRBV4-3,TGCGCCAGTAGTCATAGGAACACCGGGGAGCTGTTTTTT,CASSHRNTGELFF
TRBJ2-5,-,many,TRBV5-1,TGCGCCAGCAGCTTTCTCGGGGTCGATGGGGAGACCCAGTACTTC,CASSFLGVDGETQYF
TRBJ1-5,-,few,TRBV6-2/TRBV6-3,TGTGCCAGCAGTTACTCAGGGGTTAATCAGCCCCAGCATTTT,CASSYSGVNQPQHF
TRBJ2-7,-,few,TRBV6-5,TGTGCCAGCAGTTACTCCGCGGGGACGGTTCCCTACGAGCAGTACTTC,CASSYSAGTVPYEQYF
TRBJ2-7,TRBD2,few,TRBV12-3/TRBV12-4,TGTGCCAGCAGTCCCCGACTAGCGGGGGACCAACCCTACGAGCAGTACTTC,CASSPRLAGDQPYEQYF
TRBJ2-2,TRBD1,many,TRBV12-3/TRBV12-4,TGTGCCAGCAGCTCACAGGGGAGGGAGCTGTTTTTT,CASSSQGRELFF
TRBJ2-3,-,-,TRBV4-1,TGCGCCAGCAGCCAAGAGGGGGTAGCGACTAGCACAGATACGCAGTATTTT,CASSQEGVATSTDTQYF
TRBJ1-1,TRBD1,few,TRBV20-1,TGCAGTGCTAGAGATCAGGGGGGGGCAGGCACTGAAGCTTTCTTT,CSARDQGGAGTEAFF
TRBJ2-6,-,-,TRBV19,TGTGCCAGTACCGCTGGGGCCAACGTCCTGACTTTC,CASTAGANVLTF
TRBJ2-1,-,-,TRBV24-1,TGTGCCACCAGTGATTCGTCCGGGGCGACCTACAATGAGCAGTTCTTC,CATSDSSGATYNEQFF
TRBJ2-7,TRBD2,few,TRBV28,TGTGCCAGCAGTTCCCCGGGGGGAGCGGGGCTTAACTACGAGCAGTACTTC,CASSSPGGAGLNYEQYF
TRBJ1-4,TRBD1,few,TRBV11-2,TGTGCCAGCAGCACGGGACAGGGGTCAACTAATGAAAAACTGTTTTTT,CASSTGQGSTNEKLFF
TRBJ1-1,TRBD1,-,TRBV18,TGTGCCAGCTCACGAATAGGGACAGGGAGTACTGAAGCTTTCTTT,CASSRIGTGSTEAFF
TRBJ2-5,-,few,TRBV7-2,TGTGCCAGCAGCCGAAAAGGGGGGGAGACCCAGTACTTC,CASSRKGGETQYF
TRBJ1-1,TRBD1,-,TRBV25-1,TGTGCCAGCAGTGAATCGACAGGGGCCACTGAAGCTTTCTTT,CASSESTGATEAFF
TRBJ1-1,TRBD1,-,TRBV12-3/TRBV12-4,TGTGCCAGCAGTGTCCCGGGACAGGGAACGTCCACTGAAGCTTTCTTT,CASSVPGQGTSTEAFF
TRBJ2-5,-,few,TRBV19,TGTGCCAGTAGTATACTAGCGAAGGAGACCCAGTACTTC,CASSILAKETQYF
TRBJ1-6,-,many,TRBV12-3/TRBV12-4,TGTGCCAGCAGAGCCCGGGACAACACCTCACCCCTCCACTTT,CASRARDNTSPLHF
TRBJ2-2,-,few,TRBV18,TGTGCCAGCTCACCGAAGGGGGTCACCGGGGAGCTGTTTTTT,CASSPKGVTGELFF
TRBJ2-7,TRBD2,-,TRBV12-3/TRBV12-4,TGTGCCAGCAGTTTCGGGAGGTACGAGCAGTACTTC,CASSFGRYEQYF
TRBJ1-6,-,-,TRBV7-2,TGTGCCAGCAGCGTACGGTGGAATTCACCCCTCCACTTT,CASSVRWNSPLHF
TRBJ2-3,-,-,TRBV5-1,TGCGCCAGCAGCCCTCCGGCAACTAGCACAGATACGCAGTATTTT,CASSPPATSTDTQYF
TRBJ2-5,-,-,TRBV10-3,TGTGCCATCAGTGAGTCGCGGACGGACCAAGAGACCCAGTACTTC,CAISESRTDQETQYF
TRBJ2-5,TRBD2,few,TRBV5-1,TGCGCCAGCAGTTTGGGCCCCTCTCGGGCTAGCGGACAAGAGACCCAGTACTTC,CASSLGPSRASGQETQYF
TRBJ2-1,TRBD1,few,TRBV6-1,TGTGCCAGCAGTGAGGGACAGCTGAATGAGCAGTTCTTC,CASSEGQLNEQFF
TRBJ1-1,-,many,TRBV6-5,TGTGCCAGCAGTTACGGTGGGACTGAAGCTTTCTTT,CASSYGGTEAFF
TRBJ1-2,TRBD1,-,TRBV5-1,TGCGCCAGCAGCTTTGGGCCAGGGGGAGACTATGGCTACACCTTC,CASSFGPGGDYGYTF
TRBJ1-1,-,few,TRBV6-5,TGTGCCAGCAGTTACATGCCCCTCAGGGTTAAGAAAGCTTTCTTT,CASSYMPLRVKKAFF